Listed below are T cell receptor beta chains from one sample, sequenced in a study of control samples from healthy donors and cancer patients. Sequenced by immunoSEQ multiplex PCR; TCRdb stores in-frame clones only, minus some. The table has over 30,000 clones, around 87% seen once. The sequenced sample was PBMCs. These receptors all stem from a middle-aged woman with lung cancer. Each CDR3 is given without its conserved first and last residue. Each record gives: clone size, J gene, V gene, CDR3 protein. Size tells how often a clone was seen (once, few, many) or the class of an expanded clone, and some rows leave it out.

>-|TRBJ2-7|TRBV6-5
ASSYAREGATPEQY
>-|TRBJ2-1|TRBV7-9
ASSLTQGYYNEQF
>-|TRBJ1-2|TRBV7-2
ASSLWADPNYGYT
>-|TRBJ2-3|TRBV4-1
ASSQSSQRLATGTDTQY
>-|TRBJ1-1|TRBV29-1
SVEEDVGTEAF
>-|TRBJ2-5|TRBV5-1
ASSLGGGDRGTQY
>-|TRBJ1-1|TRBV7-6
ASSLGQGADTEAF
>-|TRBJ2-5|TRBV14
ASSQVAFEETQY
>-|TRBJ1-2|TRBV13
ASSQHGNGYT
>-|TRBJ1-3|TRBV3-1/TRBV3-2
ASSRATLINSRNTIY
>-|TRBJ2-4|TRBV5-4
ASSLAGEDLAKNIQY
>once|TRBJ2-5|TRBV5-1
ASSFRGTSGGAGETQY
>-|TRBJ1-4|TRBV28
ASRGTGRSNEKLF
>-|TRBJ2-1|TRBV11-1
ASSLAPLAVDEQF
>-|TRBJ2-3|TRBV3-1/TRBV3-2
ASSLGTDPQY
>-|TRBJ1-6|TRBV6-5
ASSPTGTVTSPLH
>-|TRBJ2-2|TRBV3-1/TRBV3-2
ASSRRGTGELF
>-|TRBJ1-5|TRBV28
ASSIGTGSQPQH
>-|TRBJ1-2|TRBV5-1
ASSLEGGWSYGYT
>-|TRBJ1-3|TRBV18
ASSPPVRSLDTIY
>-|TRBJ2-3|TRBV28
ASSSTQPRTDTQY
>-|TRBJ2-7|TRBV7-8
ASSLAVGYEQY
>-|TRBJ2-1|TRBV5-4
ASSHPQPGQGRAEQF
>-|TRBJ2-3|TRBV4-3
ASTRGSSTSTDTQY
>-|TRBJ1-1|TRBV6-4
ASSVEKNTEAF
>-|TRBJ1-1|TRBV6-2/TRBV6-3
ASSPSSLEVAF